What follows are 8 T cell receptor beta chains derived from one specimen sequenced in a study of vaccination and CD4 T cells after COVID-19. Their antigen targets remain unknown. Specified treatment: roughly 10-day PBMC culture with coronavirus spike peptide pools or control peptides (ViraFEST assay). The Oncomine TCR Beta short-read assay was what sequenced the DNA obtained from cultured CD4+ T cells. TCRdb re-called the PCR reads with MiXCR, one entry per CDR3 protein. Here the sample spans about 14,000 distinct CDR3 sequences, 55% to 75% being singletons. Specimen: CD4+ T cells from blood, cultured in vitro. The origin of the receptors is a human donor who had recovered from COVID-19.

The genes are TRBV7-2 and TRBJ2-7, with TRBD2 as a possible D gene (6 bases). CDR1 and CDR2 from the germline V gene are SGHTA and FQGNSA. The CDR3 loop spans 15 amino acids. The V and J ends lost 3 bases and 2 bases respectively, with 14 bases between them. CDR3 DNA: TGTGCCAGCAGCTTTTACGGGAGAGGCGCCTACGAGCAGTACTTC. Translating it yields CASSFYGRGAYEQYF.

The chain carries TRBV5-1 and TRBJ1-1; D not resolved. Germline assignment: CDR1 SGHRS and CDR2 YFSETQ. The CDR3 spans 14 residues. Deletions cut 0 bases from V and 4 bases from J, with 10 bases between. The CDR3 bases are TGCGCCAGCAGCTTGGTCCTCGGCGGCACTGAAGCTTTCTTT. This translates into CASSLVLGGTEAFF.

The chain has TRBV7-9 and TRBJ1-1, with TRBD1 matching over 10 bases. Trimming cost V 3 bases and J 4 bases; bases outside gene matches: 5. CDR3 length: 15 amino acids. Germline CDR1 and CDR2: SEHNR and FQNEAQ (reference sequence). CDR3 sequence reads: CASSLDGTGATEAFF. The CDR3 region has the DNA TGTGCCAGCAGCTTGGATGGGACAGGGGCCACTGAAGCTTTCTTT.

By its share, this clonotype is medium-sized (0.01 to 0.1%). The CDR3, as DNA: TGCAGTGGGGTCAGTCCCGCAGCGGGAGGGGGCGAGCAGTACTTC. Residues: CSGVSPAAGGGEQYF. The chain recombines TRBV20-1 with TRBJ2-7; 10 nucleotides match TRBD2. Trimming took 7 bases from V and 6 from J; bases not matched to a gene: 15. The CDR3 loop spans 15 amino acids. Germline V CDR1 and CDR2: DFQATT, SNEGSKA (reference sequence).

The chain couples TRBV30 to TRBJ1-5, with D unclear. The CDR3 contains 13 residues. CDR1 and CDR2 from the germline V gene are GTSNPN and SVGIG (reference sequence). Deletions cut 5 bases from V and 3 bases from J, with 11 bases between. The CDR3 spells CAWASHSNQPQHF. The CDR3 region has the DNA TGTGCCTGGGCGTCCCATTCCAATCAGCCCCAGCATTTT. The whole variable domain, remainder taken from reference TRBV30 and TRBJ1-5, is SQTIHQWPATLVQPVGSPLSLECTVEGTSNPNLYWYRQAAGRGLQLLFYSVGIGQISSEVPQNLSASRPQDRQFILSSKKLLLSDSGFYLCAWASHSNQPQHFGDGTRLSIL.

This clonotype came up once. The rearrangement joins TRBV20-1 to TRBJ2-1; 11 positions agree with TRBD2. In germline, CDR1 is DFQATT, CDR2 SNEGSKA (reference sequence). V dropped 3 bases and J dropped 14; count of bases not matched to a gene: 9. The CDR3 contains 13 residues. CDR3 amino acids: CSASPTSGSPKFF. The CDR3 nucleotides are TGCAGTGCTAGCCCTACTAGCGGGAGCCCTAAGTTCTTC.

CDR3 sequence: CASRLERGNYGYTF. CDR3 DNA: TGTGCCAGCAGGCTCGAAAGGGGTAACTATGGCTACACCTTC. The chain joins TRBV2 to TRBJ1-2, with D tentatively TRBD1 (5 bases). This CDR3 comprises 14 residues. CDR1 SNHLY and CDR2 FYNNEI come from the germline V gene. Trimming stripped 6 bases from V and 1 base from J, with 12 bases between.

The CDR3 here is CASSLLPAGTLRGKFF. The CDR3, as DNA: TGCGCCAGCAGCTTGCTCCCGGCTGGGACCCTTCGGGGGAAGTTCTTC. V gene TRBV5-1 combines with J gene TRBJ2-1, with TRBD2 as a possible D gene (6 bases). V was clipped by 1 base and J by 14 bases, with 25 bases between them. There are 16 residues in the CDR3. Germline-derived CDR1 and CDR2 are SGHRS and YFSETQ.